This T cell receptor (beta chain) was profiled in a study of T cells after yellow fever vaccination. Each CDR3 protein is one row after TCRdb ran MiXCR on the 5' RACE reads. The sample shows around 310,000 distinct CDR3 sequences, 8% to 10% of them seen only once. Germline V gene lookup returns CDR1 LGHNA and CDR2 YNFKEQ. The CDR3 is 15 amino acids. Losses at the gene ends were 7 bases for V and 5 bases for J; bases not matched to a gene: 10. The sample in question was PBMCs, obtained on the day of the first yellow fever vaccination. The sequence was collected from a young man who received the YFV17D yellow fever vaccine. V usage is TRBV4-2 and J usage is TRBJ1-1; 10 bases are a match to TRBD1. CDR3 in DNA: TGTGCCAGCACCCGGGGGACAGGGGAGAAGACTGAAGCTTTCTTT. This sequence encodes CASTRGTGEKTEAFF.